This TCR beta chain emerged from a study of T-cell reconstitution after alpha-beta-depleted transplantation in children (dated by TCRdb to the mid-2010s). At the level of the whole study: The study quantitatively tracked T-cell immune reconstitution after TCRalphabeta/CD19-depleted allogeneic hematopoietic cell transplantation in children using TCR repertoire profiling.

Receptor libraries were prepared by PCR. The instrument given in TCRdb is Illumina HiSeq 2500. TCR libraries were prepared with molecular barcoding, using unique molecular identifiers to normalize TCRbeta repertoire quantification. The public reads were run again by TCRdb, first through fastp at Q25 and then through MiXCR, and only productive beta chains were kept. Identical CDR3 protein sequences are pooled into one entry, listed with their most common genes and DNA. For this sample there are 90,000 to 100,000 distinct CDR3 sequences; around a quarter appear just once. Clones ranked in the top ten supply 20% to 25% of the sample. Reading the label with the study, this specimen's treatment or condition is: allogeneic hematopoietic cell transplantation with graft depleted of TCRalphabeta T cells and CD19 B cells. Transplant recipients were children who received TCRalphabeta/CD19-depleted allogeneic hematopoietic cell grafts.

Relative to germline, V is missing 6 bases and J is missing 6 bases, with 5 bases of the junction outside any gene match. The CDR3 covers 14 residues, taking in both the cysteine and the phenylalanine. Only the CDR3 DNA is retained, 42 bases long and in frame from the first base. The germline V gene specifies MNHNS as CDR1 and SASEGT as CDR2. Paper-wide results and their limitations: The apparently early alphabetaT-cell count recovery about two months after transplant was reportedly dependent on only several hundred rapidly expanded clones derived from non-depleted graft cells. Hyperexpanded clone frequencies declined over subsequent months; after one year, T-cell counts and TCRbeta diversity were mostly attributed to newly produced T cells. In some patients, high TCRbeta diversity at day 60 was attributed to recipient T cells and intrathymic progenitors that had survived conditioning.

With regard to this clonotype: Its antigen remains unidentified. The record has no base qualities; no much larger clone is one base away.

The TCR comes from a boy between 2 and 10 years old with acute lymphoblastic leukemia, due to receive a stem cell transplant. The input for sequencing was PBMCs, taken before TCRalphabeta/CD19-depleted stem cell transplant. The rearrangement combines TRBV6-1 with TRBJ2-1; TRBD2 matches 10 bases in the middle. The encoded CDR3 is CASSPSGSSNEQFF. DNA sequence: TGTGCCAGCAGCCCTAGCGGGAGTTCCAATGAGCAGTTCTTC.